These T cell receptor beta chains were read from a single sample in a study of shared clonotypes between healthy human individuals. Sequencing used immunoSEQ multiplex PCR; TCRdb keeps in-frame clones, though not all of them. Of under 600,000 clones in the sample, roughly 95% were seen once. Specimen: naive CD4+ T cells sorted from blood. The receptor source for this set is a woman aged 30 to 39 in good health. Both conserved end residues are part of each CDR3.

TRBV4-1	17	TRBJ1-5	CASSQDPQGGPTQPQHF
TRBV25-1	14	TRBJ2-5	CARDTSGRQETQYF
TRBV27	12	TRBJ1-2	CASSTGGGRYTF
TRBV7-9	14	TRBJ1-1	CASSLGGADTEAFF
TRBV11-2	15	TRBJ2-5	CASSLVWQGGETQYF
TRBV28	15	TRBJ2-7	CASSLGGTSGYEQYF
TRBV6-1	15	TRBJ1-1	CASSEAGGAGTEAFF
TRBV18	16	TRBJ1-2	CASSPPIDRDLYGYTF
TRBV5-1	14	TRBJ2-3	CASSFSSGTDTQYF
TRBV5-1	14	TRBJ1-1	CASSLPDVNTEAFF
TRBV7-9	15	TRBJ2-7	CASSLGGQGRYEQYF
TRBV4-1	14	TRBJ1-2	CASSQGDRGYGYTF
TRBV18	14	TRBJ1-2	CASSPEAGQTGYTF
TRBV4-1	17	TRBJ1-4	CASSRLGGSRKNEKLFF
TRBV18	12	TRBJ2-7	CASSPGVVEQYF
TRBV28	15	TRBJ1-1	CASSLLRGPDTEAFF
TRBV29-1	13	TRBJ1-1	CSVDVAGATEAFF
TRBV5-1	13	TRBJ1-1	CASRDRGTTEAFF
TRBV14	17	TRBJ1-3	CASSPGLRTVSGNTIYF
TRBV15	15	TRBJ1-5	CATSMGLSGNQPQHF
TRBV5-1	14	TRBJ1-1	CASSPGDESTEAFF
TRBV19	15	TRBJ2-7	CASSPRTGGDYEQYF
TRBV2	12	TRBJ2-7	CASRGLSYEQYF
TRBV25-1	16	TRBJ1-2	CASSEFGQGGPVGYTF
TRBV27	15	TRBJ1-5	CASSPGTGGSQPQHF
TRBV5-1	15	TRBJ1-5	CASSLVPGANQPQHF
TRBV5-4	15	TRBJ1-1	CASSPFGQGRTEAFF
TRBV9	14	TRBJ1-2	CASSPRTENYGYTF
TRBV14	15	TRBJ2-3	CASSPPGLSTDTQYF
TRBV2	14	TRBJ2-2	CASTWQSNTGELFF
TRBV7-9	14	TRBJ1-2	CASSSDRVWYGYTF
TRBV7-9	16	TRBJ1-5	CASSLFAALYGQPQHF
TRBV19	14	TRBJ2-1	CASRDERPYNEQFF
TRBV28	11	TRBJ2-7	CASSFQYEQYF
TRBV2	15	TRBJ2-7	CASSMGLVGVWEQYF
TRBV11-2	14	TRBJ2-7	CASSLSSTSLEQYF
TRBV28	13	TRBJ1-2	CASSLQGAEGYTF
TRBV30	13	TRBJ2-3	CAWSVGTTDTQYF
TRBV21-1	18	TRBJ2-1	CASNTASGRRSSYNEQFF
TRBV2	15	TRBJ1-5	CASTPTDRIYQPQHF
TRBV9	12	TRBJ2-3	CASSGITDTQYF
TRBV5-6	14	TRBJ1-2	CASSGRRGFYGYTF
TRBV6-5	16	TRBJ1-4	CASSYSGVWSNEKLFF
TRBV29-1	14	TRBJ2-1	CSVENVLSYNEQFF
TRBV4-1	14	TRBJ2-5	CASSPPGRAETQYF
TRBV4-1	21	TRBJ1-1	CASSQDRETGGLLGENTEAFF
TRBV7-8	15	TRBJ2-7	CASSLESGRQYEQYF
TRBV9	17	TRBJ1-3	CASSVAGGPGQGITIYF
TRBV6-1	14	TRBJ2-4	CASSEARKKNIQYF
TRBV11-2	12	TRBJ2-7	CASSLRHYEQYF
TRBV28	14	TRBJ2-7	CASTFRLGSTEQYF
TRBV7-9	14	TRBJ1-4	CASSLAGVSGKLFF
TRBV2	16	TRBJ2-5	CASSAHGGPGQETQYF
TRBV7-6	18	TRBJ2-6	CASSGWDSLLSGANVLTF